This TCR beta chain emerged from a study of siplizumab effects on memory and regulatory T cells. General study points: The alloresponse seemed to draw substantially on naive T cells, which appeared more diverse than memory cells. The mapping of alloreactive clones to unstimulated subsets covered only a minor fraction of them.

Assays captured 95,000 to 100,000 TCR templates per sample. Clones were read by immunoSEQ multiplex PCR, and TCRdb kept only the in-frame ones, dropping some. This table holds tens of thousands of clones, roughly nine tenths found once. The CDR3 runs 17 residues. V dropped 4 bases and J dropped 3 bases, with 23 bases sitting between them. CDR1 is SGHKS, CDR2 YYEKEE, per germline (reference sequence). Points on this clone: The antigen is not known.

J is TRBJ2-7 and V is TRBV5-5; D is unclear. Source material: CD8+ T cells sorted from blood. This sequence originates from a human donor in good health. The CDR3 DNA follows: TGTGCCAGCAGCATAGAAGATATGGTCCCGCTATTCTACGAGCAGTACTTC. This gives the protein CASSIEDMVPLFYEQYF.